The 20 T cell receptor beta chains given below trace back to one sample, sequenced in a study of OX40 agonist ivuxolimab in advanced cancers. Sequenced by immunoSEQ multiplex PCR; TCRdb stores in-frame clones only, minus some. The table lists some 98,000 clones, roughly 80% of them singletons, with roughly 1.5% in the top ten. The sample was CD4+ or CD8+ T cells sorted from blood, taken in a trial of the OX40 agonist ivuxolimab. These receptors were collected from an adult with an advanced solid tumor such as melanoma, head and neck, liver or kidney cancer.

V usage is TRBV28 and J usage is TRBJ2-6; no firm D call. Germline CDR1 is MDHEN and CDR2 is SYDVKM. This CDR3 comprises 13 residues. V was cut by 7 bases and J by 2 bases, with 6 bases left in between. CDR3 sequence (DNA): TGTGCCAGCACCTCGGCTGGGGCCAACGTCCTGACTTTC. This sequence encodes CASTSAGANVLTF.

The count of this clone is one. The genes are TRBV2 and TRBJ1-5, with D possibly being TRBD1 (5 bases). V dropped 5 bases and J dropped 0 bases, with 11 bases sitting between them. Germline CDR1 is SNHLY and CDR2 is FYNNEI. The CDR3 contains 15 residues. The CDR3 DNA reads TGTGCCAGCAGTTTACAGGAAAATAGCAATCAGCCCCAGCATTTT. It is translated as CASSLQENSNQPQHF.

The genes are TRBV19 and TRBJ1-2; 12 bases match TRBD1. The germline V gene encodes CDR1 LNHDA and CDR2 SQIVND (reference sequence). V was clipped by 4 bases and J by 4 bases; unmatched bases: 7. The CDR3 runs 16 residues. The CDR3 spells CASSTAGTGGSYGYTF. CDR3 in DNA: TGTGCCAGTAGTACTGCCGGGACAGGGGGCAGCTATGGCTACACCTTC.

As DNA, the CDR3 is TGCAGCGTGGATACAGGGAGAGGGACCGGGGAGCTGTTTTTT. Translating gives CSVDTGRGTGELFF. The V and J genes are TRBV29-1 and TRBJ2-2; perhaps TRBD1 as D (6 bases). The CDR3 extends over 14 amino acids. V was clipped by 6 bases and J by 5 bases, with 16 bases between them. Germline V CDR1 and CDR2: SQVTM, ANQGSEA.

This rearrangement joins TRBV6-6 to TRBJ2-3, with 8 nucleotides matching TRBD1. The germline gives CDR1 MNHNY, CDR2 SVGAGI (reference sequence). Trimming cost V 5 bases and J 6 bases; bases outside gene matches: 4. The CDR3 is 13 residues long. CDR3 residues: CASSDRGGDTQYF. CDR3 nucleotides: TGTGCCAGCAGTGACAGGGGAGGCGATACGCAGTATTTT.

The V gene is TRBV4-2, the J gene TRBJ2-7, with 8 bases that match TRBD1. The CDR3 length is 18 residues. V trimming: 0 bases; J trimming: 6 bases; junction bases outside the gene matches: 16. Germline V lookup: CDR1 LGHNA, CDR2 YNFKEQ. This CDR3 reads CASSQDLGTGQTSPEQYF. CDR3 DNA sequence: TGTGCCAGCAGCCAAGACCTCGGGACAGGTCAAACTAGTCCCGAGCAGTACTTC.

The CDR3 region is CASSSGSRYEQYF. The CDR3 DNA is TGTGCCAGCTCTAGCGGGAGTAGGTACGAGCAGTACTTC. This rearrangement joins TRBV25-1 to TRBJ2-7; the match to TRBD2 covers 10 bases. This CDR3 is 13 amino acids long. J gave up 4 bases and V 8 bases, and 5 bases lay outside the gene matches. Germline V gene sequence: CDR1 MGHDK, CDR2 SYGVNS.

The CDR3 spells CASSLTSLSGANVLTF. Written as DNA, the CDR3 is TGCGCCAGCAGCTTGACGAGCCTATCTGGGGCCAACGTCCTGACTTTC. V gene TRBV5-1 combines with J gene TRBJ2-6; D not certain. Per the germline V gene, CDR1 is SGHRS and CDR2 is YFSETQ. The V and J ends lost 1 base and 1 base respectively, with 9 bases between them. The CDR3 spans 16 residues.

The chain links TRBV28 to TRBJ2-6; no clear D gene. The CDR3 totals 17 residues. The ends were cut back, 3 bases at V and 0 bases at J, with 12 bases in the middle. Per germline, CDR1 MDHEN and CDR2 SYDVKM. In DNA form, the CDR3 reads TGTGCCAGCAGTTTGCCCCAGTGGGGCTCTGGGGCCAACGTCCTGACTTTC. This translates into CASSLPQWGSGANVLTF.

The rearrangement links TRBV5-1 to TRBJ2-2; D is ambiguous. The V end was cut by 7 bases, the J end by 7 bases, with 17 bases between. In germline, CDR1 is SGHRS, CDR2 YFSETQ. CDR3 size: 14 residues. This CDR3 is CASGPNGKGGELFF. CDR3 nucleotide sequence: TGCGCCAGCGGTCCGAATGGGAAAGGCGGGGAGCTGTTTTTT.

This clone was found once. The chain combines TRBV5-1 with TRBJ2-7; 12 nucleotides match TRBD2. CDR1 is SGHRS, CDR2 YFSETQ, per germline. This CDR3 region has 15 residues. V shed 0 bases and J 6 bases; nucleotides not matched to a gene: 4. CDR3 nucleotides: TGCGCCAGCAGCTTGGACCCGGGACTAGCGGGCGAGCAGTACTTC. Its protein is CASSLDPGLAGEQYF.

This chain connects TRBV7-3 to TRBJ2-6; possible D gene TRBD1, 6 bases. This CDR3 has 18 amino acids. V was cut by 1 base and J by 0 bases, with 13 bases left in between. Germline V gene sequence: CDR1 SGHTA, CDR2 FQGTGA. The CDR3 DNA reads as TGTGCCAGCAGCTTAATGGGGGCCACTAGCTCTGGGGCCAACGTCCTGACTTTC. Its protein product is CASSLMGATSSGANVLTF. Drawing the rest from reference TRBV7-3 and TRBJ2-6, the complete variable domain is GAGVSQTPSNKVTEKGKYVELRCDPISGHTALYWYRQSLGQGPEFLIYFQGTGAADDSGLPNDRFFAVRPEGSVSTLKIQRTERGDSAVYLCASSLMGATSSGANVLTFGAGSRLTVL.

This clone was picked up a small number of times. This chain links TRBV7-3 with TRBJ1-1, with D possibly matching TRBD1 (6 bases). Trimming took off 4 bases at V and 4 bases at J, with 13 bases between the two ends. Looked up from germline, CDR1 is SGHTA and CDR2 is FQGTGA. The CDR3 runs to 14 residues. The CDR3 DNA is TGTGCCAGCAGCTCCGGGGGCTACGGCACTGAAGCTTTCTTT. This gives the protein CASSSGGYGTEAFF. The full variable domain, with the rest looked up from reference TRBV7-3 and TRBJ1-1, is GAGVSQTPSNKVTEKGKYVELRCDPISGHTALYWYRQSLGQGPEFLIYFQGTGAADDSGLPNDRFFAVRPEGSVSTLKIQRTERGDSAVYLCASSSGGYGTEAFFGQGTRLTVV.

J is TRBJ2-7 and V is TRBV2, with 11 bases aligning to TRBD1. V shed 5 bases, J shed 9 bases, and the junction held 9 bases outside the gene matches. Germline V lookup: CDR1 SNHLY, CDR2 FYNNEI. This CDR3 has 14 residues. As DNA, the CDR3 is TGTGCCAGCAGTAGCCGGACAGGGGGCGTCGGGCAGTACTTC. This gives the protein CASSSRTGGVGQYF.

The chain is built from TRBV28 and TRBJ1-5; a possible D gene is TRBD1 (6 bases). CDR1 is MDHEN and CDR2 is SYDVKM in the germline V gene. The CDR3 has 14 amino acids. V gave up 3 bases and J gave up 9 bases, with 15 bases separating them. CDR3 region: CASSFEQGGRPQHF. The CDR3 DNA follows: TGTGCCAGCAGTTTCGAACAGGGAGGCCGGCCCCAGCATTTT. The complete variable domain, with remaining parts taken from reference TRBV28 and TRBJ1-5, reads DVKVTQSSRYLVKRTGEKVFLECVQDMDHENMFWYRQDPGLGLRLIYFSYDVKMKEKGDIPEGYSVSREKKERFSLILESASTNQTSMYLCASSFEQGGRPQHFGDGTRLSIL.

The chain couples TRBV11-2 to TRBJ2-5, with TRBD2 as a possible D gene (5 bases). The DNA end is a closer match to TRBJ2-7, so the J assignment may be wrong. This CDR3 has 14 amino acids. Germline-derived CDR1 and CDR2 are SGHAT and FQNNGV. The CDR3 here is CASSLLAGRTEQYF. DNA of the CDR3: TGTGCCAGCAGCTTATTGGCGGGTCGGACCGAGCAGTACTTC.

This clone was seen a single time. V usage is TRBV11-3 and J usage is TRBJ1-1; D ambiguous. The germline CDR1 and CDR2 sequences are SGHNT and YENEEA. The CDR3 is 15 amino acids. V was clipped by 3 bases and J by 1 base, with 12 bases between them. This chain's CDR3 is CASSFDLIQNTEAFF. The CDR3, as DNA: TGTGCCAGCAGCTTCGATCTGATCCAGAACACTGAAGCTTTCTTT. Combining the CDR3 with reference TRBV11-3 and TRBJ1-1 gives the whole variable domain EAGVVQSPRYKIIEKKQPVAFWCNPISGHNTLYWYLQNLGQGPELLIRYENEEAVDDSQLPKDRFSAERLKGVDSTLKIQPAELGDSAVYLCASSFDLIQNTEAFFGQGTRLTVV.

This chain joins TRBV18 and TRBJ1-4; 9 bases are a match to TRBD1. Per the germline V gene, CDR1 is KGHSH and CDR2 is LQKENI. The CDR3 sequence is 14 residues long. V lost 3 bases and J lost 8; bases outside the gene matches: 4. The CDR3 here is CASSPLGTGEKLFF. DNA of the CDR3: TGTGCCAGCTCACCTCTCGGGACAGGGGAAAAACTGTTTTTT.

This chain uses TRBV7-9 with TRBJ1-1; D uncertain. The CDR3 is made up of 15 amino acids. CDR1 and CDR2 (germline): SEHNR, FQNEAQ (reference sequence). Trimming removed 0 bases from V and 4 bases from J, with 12 bases in between. In nucleotides, the CDR3 is TGTGCCAGCAGCTTAGCCGACACCCGAACCACTGAAGCTTTCTTT. Translated: CASSLADTRTTEAFF. The full variable domain, completed using reference TRBV7-9 and TRBJ1-1, is DTGVSQNPRHKITKRGQNVTFRCDPISEHNRLYWYRQTLGQGPEFLTYFQNEAQLEKSRLLSDRFSAERPKGSFSTLEIQRTEQGDSAMYLCASSLADTRTTEAFFGQGTRLTVV.

V is TRBV10-3 and J is TRBJ1-4, with D possibly TRBD1 on 6 matching bases. Per the germline V gene, CDR1 is ENHRY and CDR2 is SYGVKD. The length of the CDR3 is 13 residues. Trimming left V 5 bases short and J 5 bases short, with 9 bases between. The CDR3 protein is CAISRDTNEKLFF. The CDR3 DNA follows: TGTGCCATCAGTCGGGACACCAATGAAAAACTGTTTTTT.